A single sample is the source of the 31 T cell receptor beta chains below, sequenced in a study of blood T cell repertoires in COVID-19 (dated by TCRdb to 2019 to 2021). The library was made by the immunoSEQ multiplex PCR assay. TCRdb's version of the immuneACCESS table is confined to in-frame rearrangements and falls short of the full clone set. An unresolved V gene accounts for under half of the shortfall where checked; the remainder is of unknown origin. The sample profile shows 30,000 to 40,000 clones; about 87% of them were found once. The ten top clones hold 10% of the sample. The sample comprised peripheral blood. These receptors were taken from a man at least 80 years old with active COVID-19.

Written as DNA, the CDR3 is TGTGCCAGCTCACCCCCCTCCCGTGAAGCTTTCTTT. This translates into CASSPPSREAFF. The chain combines TRBV18 with TRBJ1-1; no clear D gene. The CDR3 consists of 12 residues. Deletions cut 3 bases from V and 7 bases from J, with 9 bases between. The V gene's germline CDR1 is KGHSH and CDR2 LQKENI. The whole variable domain, remainder taken from reference TRBV18 and TRBJ1-1, is NAGVMQNPRHLVRRRGQEARLRCSPMKGHSHVYWYRQLPEEGLKFMVYLQKENIIDESGMPKERFSAEFPKEGPSILRIQQVVRGDSAAYFCASSPPSREAFFGQGTRLTVV.

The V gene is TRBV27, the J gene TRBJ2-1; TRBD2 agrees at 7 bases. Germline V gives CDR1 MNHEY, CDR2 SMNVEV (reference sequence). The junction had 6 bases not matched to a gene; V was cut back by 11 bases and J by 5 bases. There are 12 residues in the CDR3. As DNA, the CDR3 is TGTGCCGCGGGGCTAGCGGACAATGAGCAGTTCTTC. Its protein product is CAAGLADNEQFF.

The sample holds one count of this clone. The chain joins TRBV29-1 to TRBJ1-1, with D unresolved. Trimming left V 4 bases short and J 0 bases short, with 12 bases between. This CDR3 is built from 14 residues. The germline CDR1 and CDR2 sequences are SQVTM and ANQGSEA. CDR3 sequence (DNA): TGCAGCGTTGTGAAGGAGGTCATGAACACTGAAGCTTTCTTT. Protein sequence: CSVVKEVMNTEAFF. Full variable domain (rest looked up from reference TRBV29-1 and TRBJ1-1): SAVISQKPSRDICQRGTSLTIQCQVDSQVTMMFWYRQQPGQSLTLIATANQGSEATYESGFVIDKFPISRPNLTFSTLTVSNMSPEDSSIYLCSVVKEVMNTEAFFGQGTRLTVV.

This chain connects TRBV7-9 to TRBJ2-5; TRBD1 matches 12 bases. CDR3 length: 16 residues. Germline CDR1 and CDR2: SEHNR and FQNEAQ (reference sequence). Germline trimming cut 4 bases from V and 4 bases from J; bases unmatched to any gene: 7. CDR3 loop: CASSYSGTGGLETQYF. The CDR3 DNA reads TGTGCCAGCAGCTACTCCGGGACAGGGGGCTTAGAGACCCAGTACTTC.

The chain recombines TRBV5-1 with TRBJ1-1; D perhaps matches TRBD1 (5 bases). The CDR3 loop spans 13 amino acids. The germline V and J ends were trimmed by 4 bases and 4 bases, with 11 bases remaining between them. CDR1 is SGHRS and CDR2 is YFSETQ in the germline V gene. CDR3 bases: TGCGCCAGCAGCCCATCAGGGTTCACTGAAGCTTTCTTT. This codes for CASSPSGFTEAFF.

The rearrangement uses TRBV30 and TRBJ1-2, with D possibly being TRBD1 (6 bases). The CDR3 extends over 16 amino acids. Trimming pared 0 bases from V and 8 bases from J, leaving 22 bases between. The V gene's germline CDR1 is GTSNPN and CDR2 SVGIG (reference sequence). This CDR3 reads CAWSVPTGITMRGYTF. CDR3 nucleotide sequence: TGTGCCTGGAGTGTCCCTACAGGGATTACTATGCGAGGCTACACCTTC.

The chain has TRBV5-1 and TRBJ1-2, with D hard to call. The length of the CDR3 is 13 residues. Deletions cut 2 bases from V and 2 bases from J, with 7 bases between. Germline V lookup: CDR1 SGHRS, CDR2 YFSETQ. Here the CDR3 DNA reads TGCGCCAGCAGCTTCGAACAGAACTATGGCTACACCTTC. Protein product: CASSFEQNYGYTF. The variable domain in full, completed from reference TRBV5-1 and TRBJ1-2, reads KAGVTQTPRYLIKTRGQQVTLSCSPISGHRSVSWYQQTPGQGLQFLFEYFSETQRNKGNFPGRFSGRQFSNSRSEMNVSTLELGDSALYLCASSFEQNYGYTFGSGTRLTVV.

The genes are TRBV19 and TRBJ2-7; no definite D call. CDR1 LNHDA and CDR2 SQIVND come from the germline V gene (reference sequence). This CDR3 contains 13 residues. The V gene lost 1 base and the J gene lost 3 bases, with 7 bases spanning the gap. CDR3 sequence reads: CASSIGALYEQYF. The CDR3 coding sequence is TGTGCCAGTAGTATAGGAGCGCTCTACGAGCAGTACTTC.

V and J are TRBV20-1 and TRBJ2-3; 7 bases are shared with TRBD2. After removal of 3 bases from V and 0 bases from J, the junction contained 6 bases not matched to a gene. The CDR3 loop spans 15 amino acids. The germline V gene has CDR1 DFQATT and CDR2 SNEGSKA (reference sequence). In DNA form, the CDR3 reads TGCAGTGCTAGTGGGGGGAGGGGTAGCACAGATACGCAGTATTTT. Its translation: CSASGGRGSTDTQYF.

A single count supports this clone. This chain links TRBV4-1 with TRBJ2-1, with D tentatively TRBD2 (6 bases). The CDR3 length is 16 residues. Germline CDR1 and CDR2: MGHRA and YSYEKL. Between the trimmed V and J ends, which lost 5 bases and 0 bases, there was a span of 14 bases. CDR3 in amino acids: CASSKLRDFSYNEQFF. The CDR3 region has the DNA TGCGCCAGCAGCAAACTCCGGGACTTCTCCTACAATGAGCAGTTCTTC.

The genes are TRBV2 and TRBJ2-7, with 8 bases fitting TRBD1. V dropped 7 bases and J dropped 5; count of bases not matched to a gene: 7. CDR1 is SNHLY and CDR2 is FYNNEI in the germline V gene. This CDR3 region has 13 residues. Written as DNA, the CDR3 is TGTGCCAGCAAAGGACAGGGTTTACACGAGCAGTACTTC. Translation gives CASKGQGLHEQYF.

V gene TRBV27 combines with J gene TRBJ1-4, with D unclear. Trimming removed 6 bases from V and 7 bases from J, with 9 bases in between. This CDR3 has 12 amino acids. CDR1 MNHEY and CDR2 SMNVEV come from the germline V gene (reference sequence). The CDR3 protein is CASRFEGEKLFF. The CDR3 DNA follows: TGTGCCAGCAGGTTCGAGGGTGAAAAACTGTTTTTT.

Here the CDR3 reads CASSLEGGRDYTDTQYF. CDR3 nucleotide sequence: TGTGCCAGCAGCCTAGAGGGAGGGAGGGACTACACAGATACGCAGTATTTT. The genes are TRBV9 and TRBJ2-3, with 7 bases lining up with TRBD2. Unmatched junction bases numbered 13, after V lost 4 bases and J lost 2 bases. Germline V lookup: CDR1 SGDLS, CDR2 YYNGEE. The CDR3 consists of 17 residues.

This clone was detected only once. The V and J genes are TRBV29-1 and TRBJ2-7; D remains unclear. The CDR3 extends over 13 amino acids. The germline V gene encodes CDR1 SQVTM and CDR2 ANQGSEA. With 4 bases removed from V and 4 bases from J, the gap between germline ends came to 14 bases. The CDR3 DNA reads TGCAGCGTTGTTCTCCAGGTAAAATACGAGCAGTACTTC. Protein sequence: CSVVLQVKYEQYF.

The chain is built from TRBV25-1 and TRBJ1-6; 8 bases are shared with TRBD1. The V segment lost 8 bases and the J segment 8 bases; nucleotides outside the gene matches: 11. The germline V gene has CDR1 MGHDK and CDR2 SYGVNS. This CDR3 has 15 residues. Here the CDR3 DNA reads TGTGCCAGCCAGTATGGGGGGACAGGACATTCACCCCTCCACTTT. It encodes CASQYGGTGHSPLHF.

CDR3 sequence: CASSQAPGPYEQYF. For the CDR3, the DNA is TGTGCCAGCAGCCAAGCGCCAGGTCCTTACGAGCAGTACTTC. This chain links TRBV3-1 (or the pseudogene TRBV3-2) with TRBJ2-7, with D hard to call. The CDR3 has 14 amino acids. The germline V and J ends were trimmed by 1 base and 4 bases, with 11 bases remaining between them. The V gene's germline CDR1 is LGHDT and CDR2 YNNKEL (reference sequence).

CDR3 DNA sequence: TGTGCCAGCAGCTTAGGGACAGGGGGCGGGCAGGGCACTGAAGCTTTCTTT. Its translation: CASSLGTGGGQGTEAFF. The chain links TRBV7-9 to TRBJ1-1, with 11 positions matching TRBD1. J was trimmed by 4 bases and V by 1 base; bases with no gene match: 8. The CDR3 loop spans 17 amino acids. Per the germline V gene, CDR1 is SEHNR and CDR2 is FQNEAQ (reference sequence). Full variable domain (remainder filled in from reference TRBV7-9 and TRBJ1-1): DTGVSQNPRHKITKRGQNVTFRCDPISEHNRLYWYRQTLGQGPEFLTYFQNEAQLEKSRLLSDRFSAERPKGSFSTLEIQRTEQGDSAMYLCASSLGTGGGQGTEAFFGQGTRLTVV.

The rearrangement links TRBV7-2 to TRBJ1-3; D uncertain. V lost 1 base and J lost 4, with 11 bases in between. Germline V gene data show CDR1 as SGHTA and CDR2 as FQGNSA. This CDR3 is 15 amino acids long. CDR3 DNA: TGTGCCAGCAGCTTAGTCGCGGGTTCGGGAAACACCATATATTTT. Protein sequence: CASSLVAGSGNTIYF.

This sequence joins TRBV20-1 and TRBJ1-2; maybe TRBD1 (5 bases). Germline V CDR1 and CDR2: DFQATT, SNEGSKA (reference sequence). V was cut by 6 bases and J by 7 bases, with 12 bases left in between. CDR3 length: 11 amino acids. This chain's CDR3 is CSARSGSGYTF. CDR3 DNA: TGCAGTGCCAGGTCAGGGTCTGGCTACACCTTC.

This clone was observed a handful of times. The CDR3 protein is CASSPRTSGGNEQFF. The CDR3 DNA reads as TGTGCCAGCAGCCCAAGGACTAGTGGGGGGAATGAGCAGTTCTTC. The chain recombines TRBV7-9 with TRBJ2-1, with 7 bases lining up with TRBD2. The CDR3 extends over 15 amino acids. The V and J ends lost 5 bases and 7 bases, in that order; junction bases with no gene match: 11. The germline V gene has CDR1 SEHNR and CDR2 FQNEAQ (reference sequence).

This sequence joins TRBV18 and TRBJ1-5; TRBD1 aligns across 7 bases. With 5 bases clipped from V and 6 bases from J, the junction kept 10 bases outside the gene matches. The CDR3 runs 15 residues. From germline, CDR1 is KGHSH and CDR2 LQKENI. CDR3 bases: TGTGCCAGCTCAGCGGGACAGTTGATCAGTCAGCCCCAGCATTTT. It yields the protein CASSAGQLISQPQHF. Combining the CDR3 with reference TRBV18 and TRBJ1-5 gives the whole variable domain NAGVMQNPRHLVRRRGQEARLRCSPMKGHSHVYWYRQLPEEGLKFMVYLQKENIIDESGMPKERFSAEFPKEGPSILRIQQVVRGDSAAYFCASSAGQLISQPQHFGDGTRLSIL.

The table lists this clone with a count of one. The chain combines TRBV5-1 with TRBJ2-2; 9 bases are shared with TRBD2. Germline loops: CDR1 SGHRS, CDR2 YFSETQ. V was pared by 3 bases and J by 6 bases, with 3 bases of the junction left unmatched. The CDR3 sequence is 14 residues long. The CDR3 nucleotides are TGCGCCAGCAGCTCGGGACTAGCTGCCGGGGAGCTGTTTTTT. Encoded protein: CASSSGLAAGELFF.

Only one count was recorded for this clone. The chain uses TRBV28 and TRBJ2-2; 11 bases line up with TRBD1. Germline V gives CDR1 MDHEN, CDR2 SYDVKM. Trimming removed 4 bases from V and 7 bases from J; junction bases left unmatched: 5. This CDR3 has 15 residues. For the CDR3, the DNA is TGTGCCAGCAGTTGGACAGGGGGCCGTATCGGGGAGCTGTTTTTT. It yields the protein CASSWTGGRIGELFF.

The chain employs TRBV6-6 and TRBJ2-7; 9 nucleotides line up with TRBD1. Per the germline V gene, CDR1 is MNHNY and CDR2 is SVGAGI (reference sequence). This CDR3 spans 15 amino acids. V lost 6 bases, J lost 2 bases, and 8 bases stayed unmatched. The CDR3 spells CASRGGTGTTYEQYF. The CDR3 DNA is TGTGCCAGCAGAGGGGGGACAGGGACAACCTACGAGCAGTACTTC.

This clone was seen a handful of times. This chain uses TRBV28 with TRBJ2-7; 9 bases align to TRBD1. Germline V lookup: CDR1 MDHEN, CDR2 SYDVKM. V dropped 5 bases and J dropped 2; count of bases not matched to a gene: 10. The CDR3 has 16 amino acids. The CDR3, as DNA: TGTGCCAGCAGTCCCGGGACAGGGCCCCGTCCCTACGAGCAGTACTTC. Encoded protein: CASSPGTGPRPYEQYF. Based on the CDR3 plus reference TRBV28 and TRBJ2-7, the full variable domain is DVKVTQSSRYLVKRTGEKVFLECVQDMDHENMFWYRQDPGLGLRLIYFSYDVKMKEKGDIPEGYSVSREKKERFSLILESASTNQTSMYLCASSPGTGPRPYEQYFGPGTRLTVT.

DNA of the CDR3: TGTGCCAGCAGTTCAGCGTTGAGCTCCTATAATTCACCCCTCCACTTT. Protein sequence: CASSSALSSYNSPLHF. The chain carries TRBV5-6 and TRBJ1-6; D gene ambiguous. The germline V and J ends were trimmed by 5 bases and 0 bases, with 12 bases remaining between them. The germline gives CDR1 SGHDT, CDR2 YYEEEE. There are 16 residues in the CDR3.

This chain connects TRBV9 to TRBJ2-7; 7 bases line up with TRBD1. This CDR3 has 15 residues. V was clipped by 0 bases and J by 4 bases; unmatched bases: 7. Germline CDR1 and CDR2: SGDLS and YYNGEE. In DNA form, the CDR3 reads TGTGCCAGCAGCGTAGGGGGGACAGCCGGATACGAGCAGTACTTC. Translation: CASSVGGTAGYEQYF.

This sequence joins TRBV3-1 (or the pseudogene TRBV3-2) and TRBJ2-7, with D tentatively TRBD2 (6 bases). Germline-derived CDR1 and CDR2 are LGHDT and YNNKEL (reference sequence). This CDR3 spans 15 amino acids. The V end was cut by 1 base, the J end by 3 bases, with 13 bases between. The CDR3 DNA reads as TGTGCCAGCAGCCAAGTAGATAGCGGACTCTACGAGCAGTACTTC. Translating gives CASSQVDSGLYEQYF.

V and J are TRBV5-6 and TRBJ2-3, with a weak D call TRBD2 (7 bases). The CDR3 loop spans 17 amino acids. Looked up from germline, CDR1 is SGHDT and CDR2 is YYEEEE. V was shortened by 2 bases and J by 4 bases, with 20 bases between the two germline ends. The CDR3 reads CASSLWGAGARADTQYF. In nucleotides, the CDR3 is TGTGCCAGCAGCTTATGGGGCGCGGGGGCGAGGGCAGATACGCAGTATTTT.

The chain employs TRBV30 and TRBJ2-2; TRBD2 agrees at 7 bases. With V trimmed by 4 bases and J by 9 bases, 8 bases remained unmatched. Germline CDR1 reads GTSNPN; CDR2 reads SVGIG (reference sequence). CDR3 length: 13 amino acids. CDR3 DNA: TGTGCCTGGAATCCCGGGGGGTCGCGGGAGCTGTTTTTT. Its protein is CAWNPGGSRELFF.

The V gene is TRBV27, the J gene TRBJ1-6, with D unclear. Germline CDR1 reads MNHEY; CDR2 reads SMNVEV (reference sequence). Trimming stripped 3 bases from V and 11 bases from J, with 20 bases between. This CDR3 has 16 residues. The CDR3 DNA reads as TGTGCCAGCAGTTTGGAGACCCCTCCCGGGAGGACACCCCTCCACTTT. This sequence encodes CASSLETPPGRTPLHF.